What follows are 17 T cell receptor beta chains derived from one specimen sequenced in a study of OX40 agonist ivuxolimab in advanced cancers. Some clones are missing from TCRdb's copy, which holds only in-frame ones; the method was immunoSEQ multiplex PCR. The sample comprises some 11,000 clones, over 65% of which are singletons, and approximately 20% rests with the top ten. Sequencing was performed on CD4+ or CD8+ T cells sorted from blood, taken in a trial of the OX40 agonist ivuxolimab. These receptors all come from an adult with an advanced solid tumor such as melanoma, head and neck, liver or kidney cancer.

In this sample, this clone turned up a few times. The rearrangement uses TRBV4-2 and TRBJ2-1; TRBD2 aligns across 9 bases. CDR3 length: 19 residues. Trimming took 0 bases from V and 8 from J; bases not matched to a gene: 17. Germline assignment: CDR1 LGHNA and CDR2 YNFKEQ. The chain's CDR3 is CASSQDTTGGRARFHEQFF. For the CDR3, the DNA is TGTGCCAGCAGCCAAGATACGACCGGCGGGAGGGCCAGATTTCATGAGCAGTTCTTC.

This chain uses TRBV19 with TRBJ1-2; D ambiguous. The V gene's germline CDR1 is LNHDA and CDR2 SQIVND (reference sequence). The CDR3 totals 15 residues. V shed 1 base and J shed 4 bases, with 13 bases lying between them. This CDR3 reads CASSIASGEVYGYTF. The CDR3 DNA sequence: TGTGCCAGTAGTATAGCATCAGGAGAGGTCTATGGCTACACCTTC.

This chain joins TRBV10-3 and TRBJ1-3, with 8 bases fitting TRBD1. There are 18 residues in the CDR3. The germline gives CDR1 ENHRY, CDR2 SYGVKD. After removal of 5 bases from V and 0 bases from J, the junction contained 12 bases not matched to a gene. The CDR3 spells CAISTTLWGQDSGNTIYF. The CDR3 coding sequence is TGTGCCATCAGTACAACTCTCTGGGGACAGGACTCTGGAAACACCATATATTTT.

The chain employs TRBV6-5 and TRBJ2-7; either TRBD1 or TRBD2 may fit D (5 bases each). CDR1 MNHEY and CDR2 SVGAGI come from the germline V gene. The CDR3 has 13 residues. Trimming pared 5 bases from V and 0 bases from J, leaving 8 bases between. CDR3 amino acids: CASSAGTSYEQYF. The CDR3 nucleotides read TGTGCCAGCAGTGCCGGGACCTCCTACGAGCAGTACTTC.

This chain links TRBV7-8 with TRBJ2-1; 7 bases match TRBD2. Unmatched junction bases numbered 10, after V lost 2 bases and J lost 3 bases. CDR3 length: 17 residues. Per germline, CDR1 SGHVS and CDR2 FQNEAQ. Here the CDR3 reads CASSLPDGLADYNEQFF. The CDR3, as DNA: TGTGCCAGCAGCTTACCGGACGGGCTAGCGGACTACAATGAGCAGTTCTTC. The complete variable domain, with remaining parts taken from reference TRBV7-8 and TRBJ2-1, reads GAGVSQSPRYKVAKRGQDVALRCDPISGHVSLFWYQQALGQGPEFLTYFQNEAQLDKSGLPSDRFFAERPEGSVSTLKIQRTQQEDSAVYLCASSLPDGLADYNEQFFGPGTRLTVL.

The CDR3 DNA reads as TGTGCCAGCAGTTTATGGGCAGGGACAATTTACGAGCAGTACTTC. Protein sequence: CASSLWAGTIYEQYF. V is TRBV27 and J is TRBJ2-7; the D gene is possibly TRBD1 (6 bases). Between the trimmed V and J ends, which lost 1 base and 4 bases, there was a span of 14 bases. There are 15 residues in the CDR3. Germline V lookup: CDR1 MNHEY, CDR2 SMNVEV (reference sequence).

The chain links TRBV13 to TRBJ2-1, with a tentative D call TRBD2 (6 bases). Germline CDR1 is PRHDT and CDR2 is FYEKMQ (reference sequence). CDR3 length equals 16 residues. Trimming removed 5 bases at V and 8 bases at J, with 22 bases between. CDR3 DNA: TGTGCCAGCAGCCCGGGGCACGGGCGGGATACGGATGAGCAGTTCTTC. Translating it yields CASSPGHGRDTDEQFF.

The chain joins TRBV11-1 to TRBJ2-3; D ambiguous. CDR1 and CDR2 from the germline V gene are SGHAT and FQDESV (reference sequence). Trimming took off 7 bases at V and 1 base at J, with 6 bases between the two ends. The CDR3 totals 12 residues. The CDR3 here is CASTYRTDTQYF. The CDR3 DNA follows: TGTGCCAGCACCTACCGCACAGATACGCAGTATTTT.

The CDR3 sequence is CASRKPGQGIDTEAFF. The CDR3 DNA reads TGTGCCAGCAGGAAGCCGGGACAGGGTATCGACACTGAAGCTTTCTTT. The chain is built from TRBV27 and TRBJ1-1; 9 nucleotides agree with TRBD1. V lost 6 bases, J lost 3 bases, and 11 bases stayed unmatched. CDR3 size: 16 residues. Germline V gives CDR1 MNHEY, CDR2 SMNVEV (reference sequence).

The J gene is TRBJ2-7, the V gene TRBV6-5, with 15 nucleotides matching TRBD2. The CDR3 spans 16 residues. Germline V gives CDR1 MNHEY, CDR2 SVGAGI. Trimming removed 4 bases from V and 7 bases from J; junction bases left unmatched: 8. This CDR3 reads CASSSAGLAGGGEQYF. CDR3 DNA: TGTGCCAGCAGTTCCGCGGGACTAGCGGGAGGAGGTGAGCAGTACTTC.

The J gene is TRBJ2-1, the V gene TRBV9; perhaps TRBD2 as D (6 bases). Germline-derived CDR1 and CDR2 are SGDLS and YYNGEE. This CDR3 has 14 residues. Trimming removed 0 bases from V and 4 bases from J, with 8 bases in between. CDR3 region: CASSVEGLYNEQFF. The CDR3 DNA reads TGTGCCAGCAGCGTAGAGGGACTTTACAATGAGCAGTTCTTC.

This chain uses TRBV9 with TRBJ2-5; 7 bases fit TRBD1. CDR3 length: 13 residues. V lost 5 bases to trimming and J lost 0 bases; unmatched junction nucleotides: 1. CDR1 and CDR2 (germline): SGDLS, YYNGEE. DNA of the CDR3: TGTGCCAGCAGAGGGACAGACCAAGAGACCCAGTACTTC. Its translation is CASRGTDQETQYF.

CDR3 sequence: CASSELAGSYNEQFF. The DNA for the CDR3 is TGTGCCAGCAGTGAACTAGCGGGCTCCTACAATGAGCAGTTCTTC. The chain recombines TRBV6-1 with TRBJ2-1; TRBD2 matches at 8 bases. V shed 2 bases, J shed 0 bases, and the junction held 0 bases outside the gene matches. This CDR3 region has 15 residues. Germline V gene lookup returns CDR1 MNHNS and CDR2 SASEGT.

J is TRBJ2-7 and V is TRBV27; either TRBD1 or TRBD2 may fit D (5 bases each). Trimming took 2 bases from V and 9 from J, leaving 14 bases between them. The CDR3 runs to 13 residues. CDR1 is MNHEY and CDR2 is SMNVEV in the germline V gene (reference sequence). The CDR3 region is CASSLDGTGGQYF. In DNA, the CDR3 is TGTGCCAGCAGTTTAGACGGGACCGGCGGGCAGTACTTC.

This clone has a handful of counts. The J gene is TRBJ1-3, the V gene TRBV9; tentatively, D is TRBD1 (6 bases). The length of the CDR3 is 14 residues. Germline CDR1 reads SGDLS; CDR2 reads YYNGEE. V lost 2 bases, J lost 4 bases, and 10 bases lay in between. The CDR3 spells CASSVSGTGNTIYF. The CDR3 nucleotides are TGTGCCAGCAGCGTTTCCGGGACAGGAAACACCATATATTTT.

The chain uses TRBV7-9 and TRBJ2-3, with 8 positions matching TRBD2. Trimming at V came to 6 bases and at J to 8 bases, leaving 16 bases not matched to a gene. CDR1 and CDR2 from the germline V gene are SEHNR and FQNEAQ (reference sequence). The CDR3 loop spans 16 amino acids. The CDR3: CASSPPGGQGKSTQYF. The CDR3 coding sequence is TGTGCCAGCAGTCCGCCGGGGGGGCAGGGTAAAAGTACGCAGTATTTT.

This chain uses TRBV2 with TRBJ1-1, with D tentatively TRBD1 (5 bases). Trimming removed 0 bases from V and 0 bases from J, with 14 bases in between. The CDR3 spans 17 residues. The germline V gene has CDR1 SNHLY and CDR2 FYNNEI. The CDR3 region is CASSEAQGRPLNTEAFF. In DNA, the CDR3 is TGTGCCAGCAGTGAAGCGCAGGGTCGGCCCTTGAACACTGAAGCTTTCTTT.